These 6 T cell receptor beta chains originate from one sample sequenced in a study of blood T cell repertoires in COVID-19. Profiling relied on immunoSEQ multiplex PCR, and the TCRdb table lists in-frame clones only, not all of them. The table shows about 160,000 clones, with roughly four fifths occurring only once. Sequencing input: peripheral blood. All receptors come from a human donor in a cohort sampled during active COVID-19.

The chain has TRBV5-6 and TRBJ1-6, with a possible D match to TRBD1 (6 bases). The CDR3 extends over 17 amino acids. Germline loops: CDR1 SGHDT, CDR2 YYEEEE. V lost 5 bases and J 4 bases, leaving 19 bases between the germline ends. This CDR3 is CASRKIQGAGYNSPLHF. CDR3 DNA sequence: TGTGCCAGCAGAAAGATACAGGGAGCGGGGTATAATTCACCCCTCCACTTT.

The V and J genes are TRBV19 and TRBJ2-2, with 9 bases aligning to TRBD2. The CDR3 contains 14 residues. V lost 5 bases, J lost 7 bases, and 5 bases stayed unmatched. Germline CDR1 is LNHDA and CDR2 is SQIVND (reference sequence). CDR3 nucleotides: TGTGCCAGTAGTCCGGCGGGAGGGGTCGGGGAGCTGTTTTTT. Its translation is CASSPAGGVGELFF.

The genes are TRBV7-9 and TRBJ1-3, with D perhaps TRBD1 (6 bases). Looked up from germline, CDR1 is SEHNR and CDR2 is FQNEAQ (reference sequence). Deletions cut 4 bases from V and 2 bases from J, with 12 bases between. CDR3 size: 15 residues. CDR3 residues: CASSSITGTGNTIYF. CDR3 coding DNA: TGTGCCAGCAGCTCGATTACAGGGACTGGAAACACCATATATTTT.

The gene calls are TRBV7-8 and TRBJ1-5; D not certain. This CDR3 comprises 16 residues. From germline, CDR1 is SGHVS and CDR2 FQNEAQ. The V end was cut by 1 base, the J end by 3 bases, with 13 bases between. The CDR3 DNA follows: TGTGCCAGCAGCTTAGATAGTTTCGTGTCCAATCAGCCCCAGCATTTT. It codes for CASSLDSFVSNQPQHF.

This sequence joins TRBV5-1 and TRBJ1-2; 10 nucleotides match TRBD1. The V and J ends lost 1 base and 6 bases, in that order; junction bases with no gene match: 6. The CDR3 has 15 residues. Germline loops: CDR1 SGHRS, CDR2 YFSETQ. In DNA form, the CDR3 reads TGCGCCAGCAGCTTGAAGAGGGACAGGGGCCATGGCTACACCTTC. Protein product: CASSLKRDRGHGYTF.

The table lists this clone with a count of one. The rearrangement joins TRBV7-2 to TRBJ2-7; TRBD1 matches 9 bases. The CDR3 is made up of 15 amino acids. Germline assignment: CDR1 SGHTA and CDR2 FQGNSA. Unmatched junction bases numbered 9, after V lost 7 bases and J lost 2 bases. The chain's CDR3 is CASTLSGTGTYEQYF. In DNA form, the CDR3 reads TGTGCCAGCACCCTCTCCGGGACAGGGACCTACGAGCAGTACTTC.